The present entry profiles one T cell receptor beta chain with its context. This clonotype has a handful of counts. There is no known antigen for this receptor. Qualities for individual bases were not recorded, and no much larger clone is one base off. Read against the paper, the sample's treatment or condition label means: roughly 11-day PBMC culture with coronavirus spike peptide pools or control peptides (ViraFEST assay). To expand antigen-specific T cells with peptide pools and then pick out the expanded clonotypes through TCR sequencing, the study relied on the ViraFEST assay. The convalescent patients' positive SARS-CoV-2 PCR tests fell between March and December 2020, which was before the Alpha, Beta and Delta variants emerged in the United States. Roughly 2 million PBMCs per well were cultured in IMDM with roughly 5% human AB serum and roughly 9.3 IU/ml IL-2, plus 10 ug/ml peptide pools. Half of the culture medium was replaced with fresh IL-2-containing medium on days 3 and 7. After 10 days of culture, CD4+ T cells were isolated by negative selection with the EasySep CD4+ T cell isolation kit. Ficoll-Paque Plus gradient centrifugation was used to isolate PBMCs from whole blood, and the isolated PBMCs were then either used fresh or cryopreserved at -140C. Triplicate wells were generally used for each culture condition.

The receptor library was made with PCR. DNA from cultured CD4+ T cells underwent TCR sequencing with the Oncomine TCR Beta short-read assay at the Johns Hopkins FTIC core. The QIAamp micro DNA kit was used to extract genomic DNA from the cultured CD4+ T cells. The Oncomine TCR Beta libraries from cultured CD4+ T cells were pooled using unique dual indexes and then sequenced on an Illumina iSeq 100. As for the authors' bioinformatics: Non-productive sequences were removed, and CDR3s that did not start with C, did not end with F or W, or were shorter than 7 amino acids were discarded. The MANAFEST web application identified antigen-specific clonotypes by comparing peptide-stimulated wells against reference wells and other culture wells. An FDR below 0.05, an odds ratio above 5, and a productive frequency above 0.1% in at least two of three replicate wells were required for clones to be considered positive. Cross-reactive clonotypes were defined as significantly expanded in both SARS-CoV-2 spike wells and at least one common cold coronavirus spike condition. CDR3 homology was assessed with Levenshtein distances (stringdist) and unrooted phylogenetic trees (ape) in R version 3.6.1. The public reads were run again by TCRdb, first through fastp at Q25 and then through MiXCR, and only productive beta chains were kept. One record per CDR3 amino acid sequence lists the most common genes and DNA. For this entry, the V and J calls and clone size follow TCRdb and not the study's own pipeline. The sample data list roughly 3,600 distinct CDR3 sequences, and 17% of these were observed just once. The leading ten clones occupy less than 25% of the sample.

The sample belongs to a study of vaccination and CD4 T cells after COVID-19 (dated by TCRdb to 2022 to 2024). As for the study more broadly: Every convalescent patient had a positive nasal swab PCR test for SARS-CoV-2, with mild disease in under ten patients and severe disease in one. In approximately eleven COVID-19 convalescent patients and several infection-naive healthy vaccine recipients, the spike-specific CD4+ TCR repertoire before mRNA vaccination was compared with the repertoire after mRNA vaccination. Each participant got two doses of either the Pfizer-BioNTech BNT162b2 vaccine (n=8) or the Moderna mRNA-1273 vaccine (n=2). Post-COVID blood samples from convalescent patients were collected a median of around 110 days after diagnosis, with a range of roughly 30 to 170 days. The time from the second vaccine dose to post-vaccine blood sampling had a median of roughly 77 days and ranged from about 14 to 241 days. For stimulating the cultures, overlapping spike peptide pools were used, derived from SARS-CoV-2 as well as from the common cold coronaviruses HCoV-NL63, HCoV-OC43 and HCoV-229E. Six males and four females were included in the convalescent cohort, with two Hispanic individuals, seven Caucasians, two Asians and one multiracial person represented. As controls, cultures received a CEFX viral epitope pool (the positive control), an HIV-1 Nef peptide pool (the negative control), or no peptide at all.

Findings and caveats that apply to the study as a whole: Among convalescent patients, a median about 87% of the SARS-CoV-2-reactive clones seen after vaccination appeared only after vaccination, which suggests priming specific to the vaccine. Relatively few convalescent patients were included in the study, and early timepoints after natural infection were not analyzed. Nearly all vaccine-specific clones in convalescent patients (304 of 307) were mono-reactive for SARS-CoV-2 spike rather than cross-reactive with common cold coronaviruses. The median number of SARS-CoV-2-reactive clonotypes rose from about 19 after infection to some 40 after vaccination, but the change was not significant.

This clonotype was sampled from a human donor who had recovered from COVID-19. Sequencing used CD4+ T cells from blood, cultured in vitro.

The DNA sequence is as follows: TGCAGCGTAGGGAGGGTCCAGCCCCAGCATTTT. This is translated as CSVGRVQPQHF. The sequence joins TRBV29-1 to TRBJ1-5, with an unclear D gene assignment. The V and J ends are trimmed by 6 bases and 7 bases, leaving 10 bases between them. CDR1 SQVTM and CDR2 ANQGSEA were looked up in the germline V gene. The CDR3 runs 11 amino acids, cysteine and phenylalanine included. Solely the CDR3 DNA is kept, with 33 bases framed from the first base. The full variable domain, with segments outside the CDR3 supplied by the reference TRBV29-1 and TRBJ1-5 proteins, appears as SAVISQKPSRDICQRGTSLTIQCQVDSQVTMMFWYRQQPGQSLTLIATANQGSEATYESGFVIDKFPISRPNLTFSTLTVSNMSPEDSSIYLCSVGRVQPQHFGDGTRLSIL.